This T cell receptor (beta chain) was captured by sequencing in a study of read filtering for tumor transcriptome and immune sequencing. Study details: By R-ISS, stages I, II and III held around 8, 16 and 7 patients.

The CDR3 extends over 19 amino acids. Trimming at V came to 2 bases and at J to 7 bases, leaving 12 bases not matched to a gene. Germline V gene sequence: CDR1 MGHRA, CDR2 YSYEKL. Ten or more counts support this clonotype. Its antigen is undetermined. Study outcomes and limitations: Approximately 77% of IR-seq clonotypes had a single read, yet these held around 3.3% of reads. This fraction held mixed bone marrow immune cells after CD138-negative sorting.

From about 400 ng of RNA, a library with molecular barcoded alpha/delta and beta/gamma adaptors was made. TCRdb fed the reads into MiXCR, producing one record per CDR3 protein. The sample carries 5,000 or so distinct CDR3 sequences, over 20% recorded once. Sequencing was done on a sample of a population of CD138-negative cells sorted from bone marrow. The chain is built from TRBV4-1 and TRBJ2-1; the match to TRBD2 covers 15 bases. The TCR sequence derives from a donor over 35 with multiple myeloma. The CDR3 protein is CASSQPGLAGGPSWNEQFF. Here the CDR3 DNA reads TGCGCCAGCAGCCAACCCGGACTAGCGGGAGGGCCCTCGTGGAATGAGCAGTTCTTC.